One sample yielded the 18 T cell receptor beta chains listed below, sequenced in a study of blood T cell repertoires in COVID-19. Repertoires were generated with immunoSEQ multiplex PCR, while TCRdb's copy carries only in-frame clones and drops some. The data contain approximately 210,000 clones, around four fifths of them singletons. Sequencing was performed on peripheral blood. Receptor source: a woman aged 50 to 60 with acute or convalescent COVID-19.

This chain connects TRBV5-1 to TRBJ1-2, with D perhaps matching TRBD1 (5 bases). Germline V gene sequence: CDR1 SGHRS, CDR2 YFSETQ. V lost 4 bases and J 4 bases, leaving 14 bases between the germline ends. The CDR3 has 14 residues. The CDR3 is CASSPTQGSYGYTF. Written as DNA, the CDR3 is TGCGCCAGCAGCCCCACTCAGGGTTCCTATGGCTACACCTTC.

A note on this clone: An end of the junction does not agree with germline; a read error may underlie this. The same CDR3 arises from other DNA sequences in this sample as well. The J gene is TRBJ1-2, the V gene TRBV10-3, with 12 nucleotides matching TRBD1. This CDR3 has 17 amino acids. Germline CDR1 is ENHRY and CDR2 is SYGVKD. CDR3 sequence: CASQGGDRGPISVGYTF. For the CDR3, the DNA is TGCGCCTCACAGGGGGGGGACAGGGGGCCCATAAGTGTTGGCTACACCTTC.

This clone is a singleton in its sample. The V call is TRBV5-5, the J call TRBJ2-6, with 8 bases matching TRBD1. CDR1 and CDR2 from the germline V gene are SGHKS and YYEKEE (reference sequence). After removal of 3 bases from V and 1 base from J, the junction contained 6 bases not matched to a gene. The CDR3 contains 17 residues. The DNA for the CDR3 is TGTGCCAGCAGCTCGACAGGGGAAGAGTCTGGGGCCAACGTCCTGACTTTC. Its translation is CASSSTGEESGANVLTF.

The chain joins TRBV2 to TRBJ2-7; 9 nucleotides align to TRBD1. Trimming removed 6 bases from V and 5 bases from J; junction bases left unmatched: 11. The CDR3 spans 15 residues. Germline CDR1 is SNHLY and CDR2 is FYNNEI. In nucleotides, the CDR3 is TGTGCCAGCAGGAAGGGGCCGGGACAGGGAAACGAGCAGTACTTC. It is translated as CASRKGPGQGNEQYF. Using reference TRBV2 and TRBJ2-7 for the parts outside the CDR3, the full variable domain is EPEVTQTPSHQVTQMGQEVILRCVPISNHLYFYWYRQILGQKVEFLVSFYNNEISEKSEIFDDQFSVERPDGSNFTLKIRSTKLEDSAMYFCASRKGPGQGNEQYFGPGTRLTVT.

The rearrangement joins TRBV11-2 to TRBJ1-1; 10 bases match TRBD1. Per the germline V gene, CDR1 is SGHAT and CDR2 is FQNNGV. V was clipped by 6 bases and J by 1 base; unmatched bases: 2. The length of the CDR3 is 14 residues. CDR3 sequence (DNA): TGTGCCAGCAGGGACAGGGGGACGAACACTGAAGCTTTCTTT. Encoded protein: CASRDRGTNTEAFF. Combining the CDR3 with reference TRBV11-2 and TRBJ1-1 gives the whole variable domain EAGVAQSPRYKIIEKRQSVAFWCNPISGHATLYWYQQILGQGPKLLIQFQNNGVVDDSQLPKDRFSAERLKGVDSTLKIQPAKLEDSAVYLCASRDRGTNTEAFFGQGTRLTVV.

The J gene is TRBJ2-7, the V gene TRBV2; 9 nucleotides line up with TRBD2. Trimming took 4 bases from V and 4 from J; bases not matched to a gene: 2. The germline gives CDR1 SNHLY, CDR2 FYNNEI. The CDR3 contains 13 residues. The CDR3 region is CASSGLAEYEQYF. The CDR3 nucleotides read TGTGCCAGCAGTGGACTAGCGGAATACGAGCAGTACTTC.

The chain has TRBV9 and TRBJ2-7; TRBD2 might be the D (6 bases). Germline CDR1 SGDLS, CDR2 YYNGEE. The V gene lost 4 bases and the J gene lost 1 base, with 15 bases spanning the gap. This CDR3 comprises 15 residues. CDR3 region: CASSQRAGDSYEQYF. DNA for the CDR3: TGTGCCAGCAGCCAAAGAGCGGGCGATTCCTACGAGCAGTACTTC. Full variable domain (rest looked up from reference TRBV9 and TRBJ2-7): DSGVTQTPKHLITATGQRVTLRCSPRSGDLSVYWYQQSLDQGLQFLIQYYNGEERAKGNILERFSAQQFPDLHSELNLSSLELGDSALYFCASSQRAGDSYEQYFGPGTRLTVT.

This chain uses TRBV27 with TRBJ2-3, with TRBD2 matching over 9 bases. The CDR3 is made up of 17 amino acids. V lost 4 bases, J lost 0 bases, and 8 bases stayed unmatched. Germline CDR1 is MNHEY and CDR2 is SMNVEV (reference sequence). The CDR3 bases are TGTGCCAGCAGTTGGCTAGCGGGATCTACTAGCACAGATACGCAGTATTTT. Translation: CASSWLAGSTSTDTQYF.

The chain has TRBV30 and TRBJ1-1; possibly TRBD1 for D (6 bases). Trimming shortened V by 2 bases and J by 11 bases, and 15 bases separated the two germline ends. CDR1 GTSNPN and CDR2 SVGIG come from the germline V gene (reference sequence). The CDR3 covers 12 residues. CDR3 nucleotide sequence: TGTGCCTGGAGTTTGGGGGGGGGCCTCGCTTTCTTT. Its protein is CAWSLGGGLAFF. Combining the CDR3 with reference TRBV30 and TRBJ1-1 gives the whole variable domain SQTIHQWPATLVQPVGSPLSLECTVEGTSNPNLYWYRQAAGRGLQLLFYSVGIGQISSEVPQNLSASRPQDRQFILSSKKLLLSDSGFYLCAWSLGGGLAFFGQGTRLTVV.

The chain combines TRBV18 with TRBJ1-1, with TRBD1 identical over 8 bases. The V gene end was trimmed by 5 bases and the J gene end by 3 bases; junction bases not matched to a gene: 2. Germline V gives CDR1 KGHSH, CDR2 LQKENI. The CDR3 runs 13 residues. CDR3 sequence: CASSADRDTEAFF. CDR3 DNA sequence: TGTGCCAGCTCAGCGGACAGGGACACTGAAGCTTTCTTT.

The V and J genes are TRBV11-3 and TRBJ2-2; possibly TRBD1 for D (6 bases). The germline V and J ends were trimmed by 5 bases and 2 bases, with 15 bases remaining between them. The V gene's germline CDR1 is SGHNT and CDR2 YENEEA. This CDR3 has 16 amino acids. DNA of the CDR3: TGTGCCAGCAGCCTCGGTCGGACAGTCAACACCGGGGAGCTGTTTTTT. Encoded protein: CASSLGRTVNTGELFF. The full variable domain, with the rest looked up from reference TRBV11-3 and TRBJ2-2, is EAGVVQSPRYKIIEKKQPVAFWCNPISGHNTLYWYLQNLGQGPELLIRYENEEAVDDSQLPKDRFSAERLKGVDSTLKIQPAELGDSAVYLCASSLGRTVNTGELFFGEGSRLTVL.

This clone has only a few counts. This chain uses TRBV5-1 with TRBJ2-5; TRBD2 agrees at 12 bases. Germline-derived CDR1 and CDR2 are SGHRS and YFSETQ. The CDR3 spans 16 residues. V was pared by 5 bases and J by 4 bases, with 9 bases of the junction left unmatched. CDR3 nucleotide sequence: TGCGCCAGCAGGTCTAGGGGACTAGCGGGCCGAGAGACCCAGTACTTC. Its protein is CASRSRGLAGRETQYF. Full variable domain (rest looked up from reference TRBV5-1 and TRBJ2-5): KAGVTQTPRYLIKTRGQQVTLSCSPISGHRSVSWYQQTPGQGLQFLFEYFSETQRNKGNFPGRFSGRQFSNSRSEMNVSTLELGDSALYLCASRSRGLAGRETQYFGPGTRLLVL.

V gene TRBV20-1 combines with J gene TRBJ2-5, with D maybe TRBD2 (5 bases). Trimming removed 3 bases at V and 10 bases at J, with 9 bases between. The CDR3 runs to 10 residues. The germline V gene has CDR1 DFQATT and CDR2 SNEGSKA (reference sequence). CDR3 DNA sequence: TGCAGTGCTAGCGGAGGTCACCAGTACTTC. It specifies CSASGGHQYF.

This rearrangement joins TRBV2 to TRBJ2-1; no clear D gene. V lost 3 bases and J lost 0, with 12 bases in between. The CDR3 has 16 residues. CDR1 and CDR2 from the germline V gene are SNHLY and FYNNEI. The CDR3 region is CASSDSRLFSYNEQFF. The DNA of the CDR3 is TGTGCCAGCAGTGACTCTCGTCTATTCTCCTACAATGAGCAGTTCTTC.

The rearrangement links TRBV2 to TRBJ2-1; possibly TRBD2 for D (5 bases). In germline, CDR1 is SNHLY, CDR2 FYNNEI. V lost 4 bases to trimming and J lost 5 bases, with 15 bases between them. The CDR3 runs to 15 residues. Here the CDR3 DNA reads TGTGCCAGCAGTGTTAGAGGGAGTCCGGACAATGAGCAGTTCTTC. This codes for CASSVRGSPDNEQFF.

This clone has at least ten counts. This chain uses TRBV10-2 with TRBJ1-1, with no clear D. Germline CDR1 WSHSY, CDR2 SAAADI. The CDR3 runs 14 residues. Between the trimmed V and J ends, which lost 8 bases and 2 bases, there was a span of 15 bases. CDR3 DNA sequence: TGCGCCAGCCACAATCACAGAGCCAACACTGAAGCTTTCTTT. Protein: CASHNHRANTEAFF.

This chain joins TRBV6-1 and TRBJ1-6; TRBD1 agrees at 8 bases. Trimming at V came to 0 bases and at J to 7 bases, leaving 5 bases not matched to a gene. Germline V lookup: CDR1 MNHNS, CDR2 SASEGT. CDR3 length equals 16 residues. DNA for the CDR3: TGTGCCAGCAGTGAAGCACCGGGACAGGCAAATTCACCCCTCCACTTT. It codes for CASSEAPGQANSPLHF.

The chain links TRBV3-1 (or the pseudogene TRBV3-2) to TRBJ2-7; D unresolved. Deletions cut 3 bases from V and 3 bases from J, with 15 bases between. This CDR3 comprises 15 residues. Germline CDR1 reads LGHDT; CDR2 reads YNNKEL (reference sequence). The CDR3 DNA reads TGTGCCAGCAGCCAGACGGTCATCAGGCGCTACGAGCAGTACTTC. The encoded protein is CASSQTVIRRYEQYF.